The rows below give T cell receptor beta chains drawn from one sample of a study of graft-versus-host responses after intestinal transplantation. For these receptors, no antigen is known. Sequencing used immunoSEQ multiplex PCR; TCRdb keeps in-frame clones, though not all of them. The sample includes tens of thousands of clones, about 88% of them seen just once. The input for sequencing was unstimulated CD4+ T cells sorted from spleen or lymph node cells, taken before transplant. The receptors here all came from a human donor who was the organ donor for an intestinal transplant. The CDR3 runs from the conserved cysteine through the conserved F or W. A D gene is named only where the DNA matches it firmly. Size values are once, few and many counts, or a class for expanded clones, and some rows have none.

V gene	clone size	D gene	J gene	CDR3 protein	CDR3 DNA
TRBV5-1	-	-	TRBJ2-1	CASSKETGTEQFF	TGCGCCAGCAGCAAGGAAACAGGGACTGAGCAGTTCTTC
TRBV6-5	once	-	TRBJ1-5	CASSENGYGPQHF	TGTGCCAGCAGTGAAAATGGTTATGGGCCCCAGCATTTT
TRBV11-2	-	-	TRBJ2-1	CASSLSVVYNEQFF	TGTGCCAGCAGCTTATCCGTCGTATACAATGAGCAGTTCTTC
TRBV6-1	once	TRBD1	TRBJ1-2	CASSGQGSYGYTF	TGTGCCAGCAGTGGACAGGGATCCTATGGCTACACCTTC
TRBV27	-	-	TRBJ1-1	CASSSYSGMNTEAFF	TGTGCCAGCAGTTCCTACAGCGGCATGAACACTGAGGCTTTCTTT
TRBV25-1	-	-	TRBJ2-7	CASSESQGRYEQYF	TGTGCCAGCAGTGAATCTCAGGGGAGGTACGAGCAGTACTTC
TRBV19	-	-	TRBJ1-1	CASSTDPQGLALEAFF	TGTGCCAGTAGTACCGACCCCCAGGGGCTCGCCCTTGAAGCTTTCTTT
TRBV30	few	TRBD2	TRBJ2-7	CAWSVSGGAYEQYF	TGTGCCTGGAGTGTTAGCGGGGGGGCCTACGAGCAGTACTTC
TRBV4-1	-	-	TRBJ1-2	CASSQDGGVYGYTF	TGCGCCAGCAGCCAAGATGGTGGAGTCTATGGCTACACCTTC
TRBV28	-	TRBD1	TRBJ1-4	CASRKGAWATNEKLFF	TGTGCCAGTCGAAAGGGGGCTTGGGCAACTAATGAAAAACTGTTTTTT
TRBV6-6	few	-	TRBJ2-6	CASRQNSGANVLTF	TGTGCCAGCAGACAAAACTCTGGGGCCAACGTCCTGACTTTC
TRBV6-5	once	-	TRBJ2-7	CASSYRPRDSLYEQYF	TGTGCCAGCAGTTACCGTCCGCGGGACAGCCTCTACGAGCAGTACTTC
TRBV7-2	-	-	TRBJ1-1	CASSSRVRANTEAFF	TGTGCCAGCAGCTCGAGAGTACGGGCGAACACTGAAGCTTTCTTT
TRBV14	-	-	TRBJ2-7	CASSQESGSNYEQYF	TGTGCCAGCAGCCAAGAAAGCGGGTCCAACTACGAGCAGTACTTC
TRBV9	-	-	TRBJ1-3	CASSVGWGGGNTIYF	TGTGCCAGCAGCGTAGGATGGGGGGGTGGAAACACCATATATTTT
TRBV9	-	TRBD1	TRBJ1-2	CASSAGPGQFYGYTF	TGTGCCAGCAGCGCCGGACCGGGACAGTTCTATGGCTACACCTTC
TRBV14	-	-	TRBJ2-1	CASSQELRGYKFF	TGTGCCAGCAGCCAAGAATTGAGAGGGTATAAGTTCTTC
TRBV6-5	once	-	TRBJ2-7	CASSYETKSYEQYF	TGTGCCAGCAGTTACGAGACAAAATCCTACGAGCAGTACTTC
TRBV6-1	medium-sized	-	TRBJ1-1	CASSDREAFF	TGTGCCAGCAGTGACAGGGAAGCTTTCTTT
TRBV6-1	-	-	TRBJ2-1	CASSDGGLPPLYNEQFF	TGTGCCAGCAGTGATGGGGGTCTTCCCCCCCTCTACAATGAGCAGTTCTTC
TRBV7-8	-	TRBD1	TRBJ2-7	CASSLRTGGEQYF	TGTGCCAGCAGCTTAAGGACAGGGGGGGAGCAGTACTTC
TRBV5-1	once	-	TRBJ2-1	CASSLGLQSSYNEQFF	TGCGCCAGCAGCTTGGGCCTGCAATCGTCCTACAATGAGCAGTTCTTC
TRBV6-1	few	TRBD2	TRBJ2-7	CASRSGRVYEQYF	TGTGCCAGCAGGTCAGGGAGGGTCTACGAGCAGTACTTC
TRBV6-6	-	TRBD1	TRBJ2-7	CASRQGAYEQYF	TGTGCCAGCAGACAGGGGGCCTACGAGCAGTACTTC
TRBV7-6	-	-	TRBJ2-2	CASTTQAGELFF	TGTGCCAGCACAACCCAGGCCGGGGAGCTGTTTTTT
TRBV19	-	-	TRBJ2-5	CASSPHQAGLGETQYF	TGTGCCAGTAGCCCCCACCAGGCGGGGTTGGGGGAGACCCAGTACTTC
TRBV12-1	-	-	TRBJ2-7	CASSFARQESSYEQYF	TGTGCCAGCAGCTTTGCGCGACAGGAGAGCTCCTACGAGCAGTACTTC